The present entry profiles one T cell receptor beta chain with its context. Its antigen is unidentified. Measured with immunoSEQ multiplex PCR; TCRdb has only the in-frame clones, and not every one. Of under 200,000 clones listed, approximately 90% are singletons. This specimen comes from a study of T cell responses to AZD1222 COVID-19 vaccine. The study, taken as a whole, reports: Spike regions recognized by vaccine-associated CD4 TCRs spanned the protein, led by 160-218 and 743-854. Baseline serology detected seropositivity in only five or six AZD1222 recipients. A reported finding is that nearly half of spike-specific TCRs target unmutated variant regions.

J gave up 5 bases and V 4 bases, and 7 bases lay outside the gene matches. The CDR3 loop spans 14 amino acids. Germline lookup yields CDR1 SGHKS and CDR2 YYEKEE (reference sequence). Pooled in the analysis were second doses at about 4 or about 12 weeks. This TCR came from an adult who received the AZD1222 COVID-19 vaccine. Sequenced here: peripheral blood, sampled 28 days after the second AZD1222 dose. The V gene is TRBV5-5, the J gene TRBJ2-7, with 9 bases matching TRBD1. This CDR3 is CASSLGTGSDEQYF. CDR3 nucleotides: TGTGCCAGCAGCCTCGGGACAGGGTCCGACGAGCAGTACTTC.